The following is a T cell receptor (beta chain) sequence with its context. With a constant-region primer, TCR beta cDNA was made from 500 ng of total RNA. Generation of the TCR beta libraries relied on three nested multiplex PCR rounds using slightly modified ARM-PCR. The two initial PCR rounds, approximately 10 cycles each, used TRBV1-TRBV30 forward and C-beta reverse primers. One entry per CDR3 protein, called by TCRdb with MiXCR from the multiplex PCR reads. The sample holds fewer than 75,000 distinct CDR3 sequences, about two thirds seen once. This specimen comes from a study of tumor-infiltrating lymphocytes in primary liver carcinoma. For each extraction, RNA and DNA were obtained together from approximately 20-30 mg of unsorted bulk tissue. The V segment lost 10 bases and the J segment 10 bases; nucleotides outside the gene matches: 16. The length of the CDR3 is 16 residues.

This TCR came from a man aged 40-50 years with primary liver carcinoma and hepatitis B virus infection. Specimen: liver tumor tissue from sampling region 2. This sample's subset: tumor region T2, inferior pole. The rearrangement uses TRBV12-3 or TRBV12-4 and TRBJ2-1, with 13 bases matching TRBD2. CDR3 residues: CATSYGLAGAADEQFF. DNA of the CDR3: TGTGCCACTAGTTATGGACTAGCGGGAGCGGCGGACGAGCAGTTCTTC.